The present TCR beta chain was sequenced within a study of CD8+CD57+ T cells in acquired aplastic anemia. Whole-study context: The sorted CD4+ and CD8+ cells yielded an average about 3.3 ug of DNA. Points from the study as a whole: Patients had approximately 30 CD8+ CDR3 sequences in common with controls (the shared set).

As for this clonotype: As yet, its antigen is unknown.

Only patients with CD8+CD57+ cell expansion on flow cytometry were chosen for sequencing. The patients all had a severe acquired aplastic anemia diagnosis. Genomic DNA, the template, was used for profiling of the TCR beta VDJ and CDR3. TCRdb analysed the reads with MiXCR anew, one entry per CDR3 protein. The table lists approximately 250,000 distinct CDR3 sequences, around 82% of them singletons. The V and J ends lost 6 bases and 8 bases, in that order; junction bases with no gene match: 8. This CDR3 comprises 13 residues. Sequencing was carried out using sorted CD4+, CD8+, or CD8+CD57+ T cells (not recorded which) from PBMCs. The clonotype comes from a human donor with aplastic anemia. The J gene is TRBJ1-2, the V gene TRBV12-3 or TRBV12-4; 8 nucleotides line up with TRBD1. The CDR3 here is CASSLQTGEGYTF. For the CDR3, the DNA is TGTGCCAGCAGCCTGCAGACAGGGGAAGGCTACACCTTC.